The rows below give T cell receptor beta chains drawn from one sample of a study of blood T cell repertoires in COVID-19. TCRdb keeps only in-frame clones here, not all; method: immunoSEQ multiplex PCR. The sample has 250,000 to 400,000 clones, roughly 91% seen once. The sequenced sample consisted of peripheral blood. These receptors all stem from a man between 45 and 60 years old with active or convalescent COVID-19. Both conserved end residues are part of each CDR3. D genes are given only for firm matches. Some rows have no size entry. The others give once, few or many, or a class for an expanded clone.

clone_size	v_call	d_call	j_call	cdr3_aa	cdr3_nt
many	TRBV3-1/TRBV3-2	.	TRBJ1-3	CASTEEGISGNTIYF	TGTGCCAGCACCGAGGAGGGGATCTCTGGAAACACCATATATTTT
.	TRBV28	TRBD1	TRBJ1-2	CASSFGRTGNYGYTF	TGTGCCAGCAGTTTCGGGCGGACAGGGAACTATGGCTACACCTTC
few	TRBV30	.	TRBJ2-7	CACRGTSSYEQYF	TGTGCCTGCAGGGGGACTAGCTCCTACGAGCAGTACTTC
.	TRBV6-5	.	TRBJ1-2	CASAGAGARGGYTF	TGTGCCAGCGCGGGGGCAGGGGCTCGGGGTGGCTACACCTTC
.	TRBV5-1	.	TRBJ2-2	CASSFGDTGELFF	TGCGCCAGCAGCTTCGGAGACACCGGGGAGCTGTTTTTT
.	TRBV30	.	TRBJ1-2	CAWSVFEVAGYTF	TGTGCCTGGAGTGTATTCGAGGTCGCTGGCTACACCTTC
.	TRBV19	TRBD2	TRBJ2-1	CASSIDLGLAGGNEQFF	TGTGCCAGTAGTATAGATCTGGGACTAGCGGGGGGGAATGAGCAGTTCTTC
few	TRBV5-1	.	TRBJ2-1	CASSLEAAVYNEQFF	TGCGCCAGCAGCTTGGAAGCCGCGGTCTACAATGAGCAGTTCTTC
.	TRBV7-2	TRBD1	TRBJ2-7	CASSVKSGTGIRRGYEQYF	TGTGCCAGCAGCGTAAAATCCGGGACAGGCATCCGCCGGGGCTACGAGCAGTACTTC
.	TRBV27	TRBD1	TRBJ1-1	CASSINRDSRRAFF	TGTGCCAGCAGTATTAACCGGGACAGTCGGAGAGCTTTCTTT
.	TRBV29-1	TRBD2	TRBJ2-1	CSVGLGSNEQFF	TGCAGCGTAGGACTAGGGTCCAATGAGCAGTTCTTC
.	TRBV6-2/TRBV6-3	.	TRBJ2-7	CASSYGGVSYEQYF	TGTGCCAGCAGTTACGGAGGGGTCTCCTACGAGCAGTACTTC
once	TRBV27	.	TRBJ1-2	CASSLSGGHGYTF	TGTGCCAGCAGTTTAAGCGGGGGTCACGGCTACACCTTC
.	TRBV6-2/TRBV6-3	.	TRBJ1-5	CASSSAELYQPQHF	TGTGCCAGCAGTTCTGCAGAACTATATCAGCCCCAGCATTTT
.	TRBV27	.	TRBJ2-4	CARSHVGQAKNIQYF	TGTGCCAGGAGTCATGTTGGGCAAGCCAAAAACATTCAGTACTTC
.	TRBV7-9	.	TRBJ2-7	CASTQGGAYEQYF	TGTGCCAGCACCCAGGGTGGGGCCTACGAGCAGTACTTC
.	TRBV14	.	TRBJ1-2	CASSPAGVIYGYTF	TGTGCCAGCAGCCCAGCCGGAGTAATCTATGGCTACACCTTC
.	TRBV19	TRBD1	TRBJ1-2	CASSPTGYGYTF	TGTGCCAGTAGCCCGACAGGGTATGGCTACACCTTC
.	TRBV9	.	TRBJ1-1	CASSFAGGVATEAFF	TGTGCCAGCAGCTTCGCGGGGGGGGTTGCCACTGAAGCTTTCTTT